The 32 T cell receptor beta chains presented below share a single source sample, sequenced in a study of T cell changes during pregnancy in multiple sclerosis. The table came from immunoSEQ multiplex PCR; TCRdb's copy has only in-frame clones and leaves some out. This sample has some 60,000 clones, with approximately 93% found just once. The sequencing used peripheral blood, collected after pregnancy. The receptor set was obtained from a female donor with multiple sclerosis, enrolled in a pregnancy study.

The V gene is TRBV2, the J gene TRBJ1-1; D is perhaps TRBD1 (5 bases). CDR3 size: 14 residues. The germline V gene has CDR1 SNHLY and CDR2 FYNNEI. Trimming cost V 10 bases and J 1 base, with 16 bases left between them. The CDR3 coding sequence is TGTGCCACCACCTCCCAGGGCTCGAACACTGAAGCTTTCTTT. Protein product: CATTSQGSNTEAFF.

The rearrangement joins TRBV5-1 to TRBJ2-3; TRBD1 matches 7 bases. The V segment lost 1 base and the J segment 4 bases; nucleotides outside the gene matches: 6. This CDR3 has 15 residues. CDR1 and CDR2 from the germline V gene are SGHRS and YFSETQ. The CDR3 region is CASSLPTGSSDTQYF. The CDR3 coding sequence is TGCGCCAGCAGCTTGCCGACAGGGAGTTCAGATACGCAGTATTTT.

The V gene is TRBV13, the J gene TRBJ2-1, with TRBD2 matching 8 bases. V trimming: 3 bases; J trimming: 5 bases; junction bases outside the gene matches: 0. The CDR3 loop spans 13 amino acids. The germline gives CDR1 PRHDT, CDR2 FYEKMQ (reference sequence). CDR3 amino acids: CASSFGGDNEQFF. The CDR3 DNA sequence: TGTGCCAGCAGCTTCGGGGGGGACAATGAGCAGTTCTTC.

This chain connects TRBV20-1 to TRBJ2-3, with unresolved D. Germline CDR1 is DFQATT and CDR2 is SNEGSKA (reference sequence). The CDR3 totals 11 residues. V was clipped by 6 bases and J by 6 bases, with 10 bases between them. The DNA for the CDR3 is TGCAGTGCCCCTCCCCTGGATACGCAGTATTTT. It encodes CSAPPLDTQYF.

The chain recombines TRBV29-1 with TRBJ1-2; 10 bases agree with TRBD1. CDR1 is SQVTM, CDR2 ANQGSEA, per germline. The CDR3 is made up of 14 amino acids. Unmatched junction bases numbered 6, after V lost 4 bases and J lost 4 bases. CDR3 loop: CSVAPWDRGYGYTF. As DNA, the CDR3 is TGCAGCGTTGCTCCCTGGGACAGGGGCTATGGCTACACCTTC.

V gene TRBV10-3 combines with J gene TRBJ2-3; TRBD2 agrees at 11 bases. Germline V lookup: CDR1 ENHRY, CDR2 SYGVKD. CDR3 length: 16 residues. J lost 10 bases, V lost 4 bases, and 13 bases had no gene match. The CDR3 region has the DNA TGTGCCATCAGTGGATCCGGGACTAGCGGAATTGGGGCGCAGTATTTT. Translated, it gives CAISGSGTSGIGAQYF.

This chain connects TRBV2 to TRBJ2-5; tentative D call: TRBD1 (5 bases). Germline values: CDR1 SNHLY, CDR2 FYNNEI. The V and J ends lost 7 bases and 5 bases respectively, with 17 bases between them. CDR3 length: 14 amino acids. In DNA form, the CDR3 reads TGTGCCAGCACCCCCGGACAAGTCCGGGAGACCCAGTACTTC. Amino acid sequence: CASTPGQVRETQYF.

The rearrangement joins TRBV6-4 to TRBJ2-7, with 7 bases fitting TRBD1. Germline V gene data show CDR1 as MRHNA and CDR2 as SNTAGT. V lost 2 bases, J lost 3 bases, and 4 bases stayed unmatched. This CDR3 is 14 amino acids long. The CDR3 spells CASSDIWDSYEQYF. The CDR3 DNA reads TGTGCCAGCAGTGACATTTGGGACAGCTACGAGCAGTACTTC.

This clone was detected a few times. This chain uses TRBV19 with TRBJ1-1, with D uncertain. The V and J ends lost 5 bases and 1 base respectively, with 11 bases between them. Germline loops: CDR1 LNHDA, CDR2 SQIVND (reference sequence). The CDR3 is made up of 14 amino acids. CDR3 nucleotides: TGTGCCAGTAGTTCCTCGAGCCCGAACACTGAAGCTTTCTTT. This gives the protein CASSSSSPNTEAFF.

The chain links TRBV5-6 to TRBJ2-7, with D maybe TRBD1 (5 bases). Trimming shortened V by 1 base and J by 5 bases, and 10 bases separated the two germline ends. Germline V gene sequence: CDR1 SGHDT, CDR2 YYEEEE. The CDR3 sequence is 13 residues long. The DNA for the CDR3 is TGTGCCAGCAGCTTGCAGGGTACCAACGAGCAGTACTTC. Amino acids: CASSLQGTNEQYF.

This rearrangement joins TRBV7-2 to TRBJ2-3; TRBD2 matches at 9 bases. This CDR3 spans 17 amino acids. Germline trimming cut 2 bases from V and 0 bases from J; bases unmatched to any gene: 6. CDR1 and CDR2 (germline): SGHTA, FQGNSA. CDR3 region: CASSLRPSGTSTDTQYF. CDR3 nucleotide sequence: TGTGCCAGCAGCTTAAGGCCTAGCGGGACTAGCACAGATACGCAGTATTTT.

This rearrangement joins TRBV7-2 to TRBJ2-3; TRBD2 matches 8 bases. Losses at the gene ends were 1 base for V and 2 bases for J; bases not matched to a gene: 5. Germline V gives CDR1 SGHTA, CDR2 FQGNSA. The CDR3 consists of 16 residues. The DNA of the CDR3 is TGTGCCAGCAGCTTAGTCGGGACTAGAGCCACAGATACGCAGTATTTT. It translates to CASSLVGTRATDTQYF.

The rearrangement uses TRBV7-3 and TRBJ2-2; the D is unclear. CDR3 size: 14 residues. Looked up from germline, CDR1 is SGHTA and CDR2 is FQGTGA. Trimming cost V 4 bases and J 6 bases, with 12 bases left between them. Here the CDR3 reads CASSSRAVSGELFF. CDR3 sequence (DNA): TGTGCCAGCAGCTCGAGAGCCGTCTCCGGGGAGCTGTTTTTT.

The rearrangement uses TRBV18 and TRBJ2-1, with D unclear. This CDR3 comprises 17 residues. Trimming took 4 bases from V and 0 from J, leaving 16 bases between them. Germline values: CDR1 KGHSH, CDR2 LQKENI. DNA of the CDR3: TGTGCCAGCTCACGACTCGTTGGCGGCAGCTCCTACAATGAGCAGTTCTTC. Its protein product is CASSRLVGGSSYNEQFF.

The chain uses TRBV27 and TRBJ2-1, with a weak D call TRBD1 (5 bases). V lost 0 bases, J lost 0 bases, and 9 bases lay in between. The CDR3 is 16 residues long. The germline V gene has CDR1 MNHEY and CDR2 SMNVEV (reference sequence). The CDR3 is CASSLSYQGSYNEQFF. CDR3 DNA sequence: TGTGCCAGCAGTTTATCATATCAGGGCTCCTACAATGAGCAGTTCTTC.

The rearrangement uses TRBV7-5 and TRBJ2-7; the table's D call, TRBD2, has no DNA check behind it. TRBV7-5 is deemed a pseudogene. The CDR3 loop spans 15 amino acids. In nucleotides, the CDR3 is TGTGCCAGAAGCTTAGTCAGGGGAGGGAGCTACGAGCAGTACTTC. Amino acids: CARSLVRGGSYEQYF.

This clone has a single count. The V call is TRBV4-3, the J call TRBJ1-1, with D unresolved. V lost 0 bases, J lost 1 base, and 9 bases lay in between. This CDR3 comprises 15 residues. The germline V gene encodes CDR1 LGHNA and CDR2 YSLEER. As DNA, the CDR3 is TGCGCCAGCAGCCAAGAGGCGGGCGCGAACACTGAAGCTTTCTTT. It encodes CASSQEAGANTEAFF.

The table lists this clone with a count of one. The CDR3 nucleotides read TGTGCCAGCAGCTTGACAGGGGTTCCCTCTGGAAACACCATATATTTT. It encodes CASSLTGVPSGNTIYF. V is TRBV27 and J is TRBJ1-3; 8 nucleotides line up with TRBD1. Trimming at V came to 6 bases and at J to 0 bases, leaving 7 bases not matched to a gene. Germline loops: CDR1 MNHEY, CDR2 SMNVEV (reference sequence). CDR3 size: 16 residues.

The chain couples TRBV4-3 to TRBJ2-7; TRBD1 is a possible D gene (6 bases). Germline lookup yields CDR1 LGHNA and CDR2 YSLEER. This CDR3 comprises 15 residues. V gave up 3 bases and J gave up 0 bases, with 12 bases separating them. CDR3: CASSQDRFSSYEQYF. The CDR3 nucleotides are TGCGCCAGCAGCCAGGACAGATTTAGCTCCTACGAGCAGTACTTC.

In DNA form, the CDR3 reads TGTGCCAGCAGTCGTACTATGGGACTAGCGGGTTACAATGAGCAGTTCTTC. Protein: CASSRTMGLAGYNEQFF. The V and J genes are TRBV28 and TRBJ2-1; 12 positions match TRBD2. This CDR3 spans 17 amino acids. The J segment lost 4 bases and the V segment lost 5 bases, leaving 9 bases of the junction unmatched. Germline V gene data show CDR1 as MDHEN and CDR2 as SYDVKM.

The rearrangement joins TRBV4-3 to TRBJ2-1; TRBD2 matches 9 bases. With V trimmed by 3 bases and J by 8 bases, 17 bases remained unmatched. The CDR3 loop spans 18 amino acids. Germline V gene sequence: CDR1 LGHNA, CDR2 YSLEER. CDR3 residues: CASSQIFFSGSFIYEQFF. DNA of the CDR3: TGCGCCAGCAGCCAGATCTTCTTTAGCGGGAGCTTTATCTATGAGCAGTTCTTC.

The rearrangement links TRBV15 to TRBJ2-3, with TRBD2 matching over 16 bases. Germline CDR1 is LNHNV and CDR2 is YYDKDF (reference sequence). V trimming: 3 bases; J trimming: 5 bases; junction bases outside the gene matches: 5. This CDR3 comprises 17 residues. In DNA, the CDR3 is TGTGCCACCAGCAGGGGACTAGCGGGAGGGCGGGTAGATACGCAGTATTTT. Encoded protein: CATSRGLAGGRVDTQYF. Variable domain in full (rest from reference TRBV15 and TRBJ2-3): DAMVIQNPRYQVTQFGKPVTLSCSQTLNHNVMYWYQQKSSQAPKLLFHYYDKDFNNEADTPDNFQSRRPNTSFCFLDIRSPGLGDTAMYLCATSRGLAGGRVDTQYFGPGTRLTVL.

This clone was seen more than once but under ten times. The V and J genes are TRBV15 and TRBJ2-3; D is perhaps TRBD2 (5 bases). Germline V gene data show CDR1 as LNHNV and CDR2 as YYDKDF (reference sequence). CDR3 length equals 14 residues. Trimming took off 5 bases at V and 6 bases at J, with 15 bases between the two ends. CDR3: CATSQEEEADTQYF. The CDR3 coding sequence is TGTGCCACCAGCCAAGAAGAGGAGGCGGATACGCAGTATTTT.

The chain couples TRBV18 to TRBJ2-3; 8 bases are shared with TRBD2. Germline assignment: CDR1 KGHSH and CDR2 LQKENI. The CDR3 totals 17 residues. Trimming removed 1 base from V and 2 bases from J; junction bases left unmatched: 8. The CDR3 protein is CASSPRSGSLPTDTQYF. The CDR3 coding sequence is TGTGCCAGCTCACCACGAAGCGGGAGCCTCCCCACAGATACGCAGTATTTT.

This chain uses TRBV11-2 with TRBJ2-7; TRBD1 is a possible D gene (6 bases). Trimming removed 1 base from V and 6 bases from J, with 13 bases in between. The CDR3 has 14 amino acids. Germline CDR1 is SGHAT and CDR2 is FQNNGV. The CDR3 region is CASSLVPGAGEQYF. CDR3 DNA: TGTGCCAGCAGCTTAGTACCAGGGGCGGGCGAGCAGTACTTC.

The rearrangement links TRBV5-1 to TRBJ1-1, with 12 bases lining up with TRBD1. The germline gives CDR1 SGHRS, CDR2 YFSETQ. The V gene end was trimmed by 2 bases and the J gene end by 4 bases; junction bases not matched to a gene: 3. The CDR3 consists of 15 residues. The CDR3 protein is CASSLGTGGVTEAFF. The CDR3 DNA reads as TGCGCCAGCAGCTTAGGGACAGGGGGCGTCACTGAAGCTTTCTTT.

The chain is built from TRBV7-9 and TRBJ2-1; TRBD2 agrees at 11 bases. The V gene end was trimmed by 5 bases and the J gene end by 7 bases; junction bases not matched to a gene: 7. Germline V gives CDR1 SEHNR, CDR2 FQNEAQ (reference sequence). This CDR3 has 15 amino acids. The CDR3 sequence: CASSPLAGAYNEQFF. In DNA, the CDR3 is TGTGCCAGCAGCCCACTAGCGGGAGCGTATAATGAGCAGTTCTTC.

The chain carries TRBV10-3 and TRBJ2-3; D is unclear. V was clipped by 0 bases and J by 3 bases, with 10 bases between them. This CDR3 spans 15 amino acids. From germline, CDR1 is ENHRY and CDR2 SYGVKD. The CDR3 DNA sequence: TGTGCCATCAGTGAGTCCGGTCAAACTACAGATACGCAGTATTTT. Translation: CAISESGQTTDTQYF.

The chain employs TRBV6-6 and TRBJ1-6; the match to TRBD1 covers 8 bases. Germline lookup yields CDR1 MNHNY and CDR2 SVGAGI (reference sequence). V shed 6 bases, J shed 10 bases, and the junction held 11 bases outside the gene matches. The length of the CDR3 is 15 residues. The CDR3 nucleotides are TGTGCCAGCAGGGCCGAAACAGGGGGAGGCTCACCCCTCCACTTT. Protein sequence: CASRAETGGGSPLHF.

The rearrangement links TRBV19 to TRBJ2-5; TRBD1 matches 8 bases. The CDR3 has 16 residues. J gave up 3 bases and V 6 bases, and 12 bases lay outside the gene matches. CDR1 is LNHDA, CDR2 SQIVND, per germline (reference sequence). Written as DNA, the CDR3 is TGTGCCAGTAGAAGACAGGGGAATGTGGGAGAAGAGACCCAGTACTTC. It yields the protein CASRRQGNVGEETQYF. The whole variable domain, filled in from reference TRBV19 and TRBJ2-5, reads DGGITQSPKYLFRKEGQNVTLSCEQNLNHDAMYWYRQDPGQGLRLIYYSQIVNDFQKGDIAEGYSVSREKKESFPLTVTSAQKNPTAFYLCASRRQGNVGEETQYFGPGTRLLVL.

The rearrangement joins TRBV30 to TRBJ2-5; D uncertain. The V gene's germline CDR1 is GTSNPN and CDR2 SVGIG (reference sequence). V was cut by 2 bases and J by 5 bases, with 9 bases left in between. This CDR3 region has 12 residues. As DNA, the CDR3 is TGTGCCTGGAGTAACCCCAGGGAGACCCAGTACTTC. Its protein is CAWSNPRETQYF.

The V and J genes are TRBV28 and TRBJ2-1; D is possibly TRBD2 (6 bases). This CDR3 has 17 amino acids. Germline assignment: CDR1 MDHEN and CDR2 SYDVKM. V gave up 4 bases and J gave up 2 bases, with 18 bases separating them. CDR3 protein: CASSSPRRLAAYNEQFF. The CDR3 DNA reads as TGTGCCAGCAGTTCACCCCGTCGATTAGCGGCCTACAATGAGCAGTTCTTC.